The present TCR beta chain was sequenced within a study of shared clonotypes between healthy human individuals. Study outcomes and limitations: It was the non-shared clonotypes that had lower generation probabilities than clonotypes shared by all four donors.

The trim removed 3 bases at V and 7 bases at J, leaving 3 bases unmatched. The CDR3 contains 13 residues. Per the germline V gene, CDR1 is SGHRS and CDR2 is YFSETQ. The repertoire was sequenced with immunoSEQ multiplex PCR; TCRdb's copy has only in-frame clones and lacks some. Here the sample spans 1.5 million to 2.5 million clones, about 95% being singletons. Naive CD8 cells were CD45RO-negative, positively selected for CCR7, excluding terminally differentiated effector memory CD45RA+ cells. As concerns this clone: Its antigen is still unknown.

Sequencing input: naive CD8+ T cells sorted from blood. The chain combines TRBV5-1 with TRBJ2-1; 8 bases line up with TRBD1. This TCR was recovered from a young man in good health. The CDR3 sequence: CASSWTGINEQFF. CDR3 sequence (DNA): TGCGCCAGCAGCTGGACAGGGATTAATGAGCAGTTCTTC.